This TCR beta chain is drawn from a study of cytomegalovirus exposure and HLA in healthy donors. 60 Vbeta and 13 Jbeta primers were used in PCR. Sequencing was performed with immunoSEQ multiplex PCR; in TCRdb, only in-frame clones are kept and a portion is missing. The sample records roughly 170,000 clones, roughly 84% being singletons. Germline trimming cut 4 bases from V and 6 bases from J; bases unmatched to any gene: 10. The CDR3 extends over 16 amino acids. Per the germline V gene, CDR1 is SGHRS and CDR2 is YFSETQ. Study-level findings and limits: In the analysis, some V segments, TRBV6-2 and TRBV6-3 included, were excluded as indistinguishable.

As for this clone: Its cognate antigen is unknown.

The V call is TRBV5-1, the J call TRBJ2-3; 11 bases align to TRBD2. The specimen was PBMCs. The receptor's source is a man aged 25-40 years in good health and CMV-seronegative. CDR3 in DNA: TGCGCCAGCAGCCCCCCACTAGCGGGAGTTGGGGATACGCAGTATTTT. This gives the protein CASSPPLAGVGDTQYF.